This T cell receptor beta chain was identified in a study of shared clonotypes between healthy human individuals. Study context: Each donor had three CD4 naive, three CD4 memory, two CD8 naive and one CD8 memory plate.

Terminally differentiated effector memory CD45RA+ cells were left out of the naive CD8 fraction, which was CD45RO-negative and positively selected for CCR7. Once extracted for a subset, genomic DNA was divided evenly among several immunoSEQ plates. Repertoires were generated with immunoSEQ multiplex PCR, while TCRdb's copy carries only in-frame clones and drops some. Of roughly 570,000 clones listed, 95% to 98% are singletons. This receptor was identified in a man aged 25 to 40 in good health. Material for sequencing was naive CD8+ T cells sorted from blood.

CDR3 nucleotide sequence: TGCGCCAGCAGCTTGTCGTGGATTGGGATTTGGCAAGAGACCCAGTACTTC. This codes for CASSLSWIGIWQETQYF. This chain links TRBV5-1 with TRBJ2-5; no reliable D call. Germline lookup yields CDR1 SGHRS and CDR2 YFSETQ. V lost 1 base, J lost 2 bases, and 18 bases lay in between. There are 17 residues in the CDR3. Looking up the rest from reference TRBV5-1 and TRBJ2-5 gives the full variable domain: KAGVTQTPRYLIKTRGQQVTLSCSPISGHRSVSWYQQTPGQGLQFLFEYFSETQRNKGNFPGRFSGRQFSNSRSEMNVSTLELGDSALYLCASSLSWIGIWQETQYFGPGTRLLVL.